This T cell receptor beta chain is drawn from a study of human T cells and chemical hapten exposure. The library labeled individual cDNA molecules by adding unique molecular identifiers to them. Source study methods: The median was about 96,000 TCRs per sample, ranging about 20,000 to 700,000. TCRdb independently ran MiXCR on the RACE reads; one entry per CDR3 protein. The V and J calls, along with clone size, are taken from TCRdb and not from the paper's own processing. The data contain about 100,000 distinct CDR3 sequences, approximately 11% of them singletons. This clonotype was observed many times. Its matching antigen is unknown. The V gene's germline CDR1 is DFQATT and CDR2 SNEGSKA (reference sequence). This CDR3 contains 12 residues. Study conclusions and caveats: DPC sensitization left the count of TCRs above 1 in 1000 unchanged.

Time point here: patch test 1, 2 weeks after DPC sensitization. Described treatment: therapeutic diphenylcyclopropenone sensitization with weekly scalp DPC. The donor pool consisted of alopecia patients aged 18 to 70 years, considered suitable for DPC. This receptor was identified in a woman between 40 and 55 years old with alopecia areata. Some clones in this sample may be carry-over from other donors' samples. V and J are TRBV20-1 and TRBJ1-6; TRBD1 aligns across 9 bases. Material: whole blood, obtained in connection with sensitization to the hapten diphenylcyclopropenone (DPC). DNA of the CDR3: TGCAGCGCAGGGACAGGGAATTCACCCCTCCACTTT. This gives the protein CSAGTGNSPLHF.